The source of this TCR beta chain is a study of T cells after yellow fever vaccination. Germline V gene lookup returns CDR1 LGHNT and CDR2 FRNRAP. Unmatched junction bases numbered 2, after V lost 1 base and J lost 7 bases. The CDR3 extends over 14 amino acids. The study made its TCR cDNA through 5'RACE template switching. That step introduced a universal primer site along with UMIs. TCRdb independently ran MiXCR on the 5' RACE reads; one entry per CDR3 protein. This table holds around 72,000 distinct CDR3 sequences, about 7.2% found once. This clonotype was counted at least ten times. Its matching antigen is unknown. Study-wide results and limits: Reappearance after the booster was observed for most primary-vaccination clones (roughly 97% CD4, roughly 88% CD8). Only a minor proportion of clonotypes was detected across both CD4 and CD8 compartments.

Specimen: CD8+ T cells sorted from PBMCs, collected approximately 11 days after the first yellow fever vaccination. The TCR comes from a man aged 18 to 29 who received the YFV17D yellow fever vaccine. The J gene is TRBJ2-1, the V gene TRBV12-5, with 9 nucleotides matching TRBD1. CDR3 nucleotides: TGTGCTAGTGGTTTGGGGACAGGGGTGAATGAGCAGTTCTTC. Protein sequence: CASGLGTGVNEQFF.